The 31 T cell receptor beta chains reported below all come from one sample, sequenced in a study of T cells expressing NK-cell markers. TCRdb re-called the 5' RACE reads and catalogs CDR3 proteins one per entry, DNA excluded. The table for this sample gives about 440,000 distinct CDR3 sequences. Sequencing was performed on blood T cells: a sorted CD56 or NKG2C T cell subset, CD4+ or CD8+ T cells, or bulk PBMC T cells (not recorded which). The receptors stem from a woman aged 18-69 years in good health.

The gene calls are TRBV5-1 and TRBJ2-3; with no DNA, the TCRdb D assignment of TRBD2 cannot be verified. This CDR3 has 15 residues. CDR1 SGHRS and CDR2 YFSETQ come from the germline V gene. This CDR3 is CASSVLAPPADTQYF.

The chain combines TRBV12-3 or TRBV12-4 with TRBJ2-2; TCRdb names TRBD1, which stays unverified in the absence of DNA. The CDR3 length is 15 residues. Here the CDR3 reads CASTISRAWTGELFF.

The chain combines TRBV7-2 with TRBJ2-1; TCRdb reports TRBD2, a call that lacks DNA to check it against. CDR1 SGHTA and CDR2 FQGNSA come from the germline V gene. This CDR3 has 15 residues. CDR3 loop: CASSLISGTYNEQFF.

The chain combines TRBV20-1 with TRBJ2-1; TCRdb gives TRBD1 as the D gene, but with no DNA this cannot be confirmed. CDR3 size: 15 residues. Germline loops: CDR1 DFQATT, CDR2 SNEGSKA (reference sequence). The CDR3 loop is CSARDKRGWGDEQFF.

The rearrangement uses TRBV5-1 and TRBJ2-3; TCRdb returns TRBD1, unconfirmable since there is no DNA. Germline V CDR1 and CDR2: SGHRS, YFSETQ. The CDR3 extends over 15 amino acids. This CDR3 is CASFDSHGGTDTQYF. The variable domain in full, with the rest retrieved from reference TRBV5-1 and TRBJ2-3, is KAGVTQTPRYLIKTRGQQVTLSCSPISGHRSVSWYQQTPGQGLQFLFEYFSETQRNKGNFPGRFSGRQFSNSRSEMNVSTLELGDSALYLCASFDSHGGTDTQYFGPGTRLTVL.

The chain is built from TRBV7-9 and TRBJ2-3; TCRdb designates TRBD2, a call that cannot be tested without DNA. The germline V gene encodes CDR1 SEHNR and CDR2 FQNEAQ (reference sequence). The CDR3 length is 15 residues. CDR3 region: CASSSATRSTDTQYF.

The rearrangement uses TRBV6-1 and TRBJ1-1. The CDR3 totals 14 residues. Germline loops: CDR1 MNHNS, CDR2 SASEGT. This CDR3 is CASSEALTLTEAFF.

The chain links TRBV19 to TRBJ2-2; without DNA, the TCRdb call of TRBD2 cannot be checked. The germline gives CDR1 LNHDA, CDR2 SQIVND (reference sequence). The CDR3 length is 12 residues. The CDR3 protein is CASETSSGELFF.

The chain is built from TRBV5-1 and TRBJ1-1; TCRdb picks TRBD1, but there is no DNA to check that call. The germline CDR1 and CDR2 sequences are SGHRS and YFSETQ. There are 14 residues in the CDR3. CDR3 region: CASSLAPSGAEAFF.

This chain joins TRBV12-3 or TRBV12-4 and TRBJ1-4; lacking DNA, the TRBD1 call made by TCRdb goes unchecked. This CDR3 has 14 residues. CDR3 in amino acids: CASSSTGVYEKLFF.

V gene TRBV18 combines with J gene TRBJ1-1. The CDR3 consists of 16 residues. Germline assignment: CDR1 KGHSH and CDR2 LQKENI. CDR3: CASSPRQVDMNTEAFF.

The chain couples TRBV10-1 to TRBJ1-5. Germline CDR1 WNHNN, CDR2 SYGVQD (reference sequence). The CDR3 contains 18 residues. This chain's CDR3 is CASMDDRAGYSINQPQHF.

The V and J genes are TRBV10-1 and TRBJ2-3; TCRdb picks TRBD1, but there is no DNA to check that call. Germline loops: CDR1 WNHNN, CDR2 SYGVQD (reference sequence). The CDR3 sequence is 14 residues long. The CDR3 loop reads CASSERGAGGTQYF.

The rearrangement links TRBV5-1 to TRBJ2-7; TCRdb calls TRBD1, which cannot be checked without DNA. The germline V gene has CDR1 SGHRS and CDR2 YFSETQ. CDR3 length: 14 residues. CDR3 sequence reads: CASSKGQPSYEQYF. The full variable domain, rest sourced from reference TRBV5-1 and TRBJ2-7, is KAGVTQTPRYLIKTRGQQVTLSCSPISGHRSVSWYQQTPGQGLQFLFEYFSETQRNKGNFPGRFSGRQFSNSRSEMNVSTLELGDSALYLCASSKGQPSYEQYFGPGTRLTVT.

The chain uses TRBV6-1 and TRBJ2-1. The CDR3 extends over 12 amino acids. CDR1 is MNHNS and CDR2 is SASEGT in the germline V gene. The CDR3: CASSELGNEQFF.

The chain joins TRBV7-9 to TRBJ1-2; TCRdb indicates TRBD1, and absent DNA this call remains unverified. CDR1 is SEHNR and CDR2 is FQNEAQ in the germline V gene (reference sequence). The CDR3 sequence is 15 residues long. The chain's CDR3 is CASSVSGTGRYGYTF.

The CDR3 region is CASSQGGGRAAGANVLTF. The chain carries TRBV4-2 and TRBJ2-6; the TCRdb D gene call, TRBD2, has no DNA to confirm it. Germline CDR1 is LGHNA and CDR2 is YNFKEQ. The CDR3 is 18 amino acids.

The CDR3 reads CASSLGGQSNYGYTF. This chain uses TRBV5-1 with TRBJ1-2; TCRdb lists TRBD1, though no DNA is available to test this call. CDR1 SGHRS and CDR2 YFSETQ come from the germline V gene. The length of the CDR3 is 15 residues.

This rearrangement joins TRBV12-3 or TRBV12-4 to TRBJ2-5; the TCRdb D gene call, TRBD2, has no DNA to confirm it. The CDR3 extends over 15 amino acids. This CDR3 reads CASTTRTSGSGAQYF.

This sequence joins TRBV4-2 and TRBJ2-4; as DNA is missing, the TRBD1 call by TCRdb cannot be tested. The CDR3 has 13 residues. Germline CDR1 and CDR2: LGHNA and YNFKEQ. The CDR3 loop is CASSQGGGNIQYF.

CDR3 in amino acids: CASSLASGSSTDTQYF. This chain uses TRBV5-1 with TRBJ2-3; the TCRdb call, TRBD2, lacks DNA for checking. The germline gives CDR1 SGHRS, CDR2 YFSETQ. This CDR3 has 16 residues.

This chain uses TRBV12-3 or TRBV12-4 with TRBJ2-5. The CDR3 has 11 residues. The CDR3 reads CASSQKETQYF.

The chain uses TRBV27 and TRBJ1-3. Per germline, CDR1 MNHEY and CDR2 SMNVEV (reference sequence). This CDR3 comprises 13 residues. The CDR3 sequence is CASKLASGNTIYF.

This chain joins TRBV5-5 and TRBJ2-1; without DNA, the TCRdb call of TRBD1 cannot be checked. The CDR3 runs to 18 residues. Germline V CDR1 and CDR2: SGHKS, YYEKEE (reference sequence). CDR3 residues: CASSLEPTGTAGGNEQFF.

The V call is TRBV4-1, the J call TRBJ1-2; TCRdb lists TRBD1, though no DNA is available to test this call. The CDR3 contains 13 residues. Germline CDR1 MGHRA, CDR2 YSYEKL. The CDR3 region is CASSKGAAYGYTF.

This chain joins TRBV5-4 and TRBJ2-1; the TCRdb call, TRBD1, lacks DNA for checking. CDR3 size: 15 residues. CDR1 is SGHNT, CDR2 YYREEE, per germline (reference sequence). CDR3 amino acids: CASSLVVGGIDEQFF.

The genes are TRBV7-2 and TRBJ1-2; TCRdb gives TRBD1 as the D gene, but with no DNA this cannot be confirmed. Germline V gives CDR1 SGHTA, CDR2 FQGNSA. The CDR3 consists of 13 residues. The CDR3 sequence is CASSVQGARGYTF.

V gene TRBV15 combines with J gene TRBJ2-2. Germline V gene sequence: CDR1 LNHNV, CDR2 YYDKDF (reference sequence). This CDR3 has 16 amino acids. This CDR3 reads CATSRAFRPNTGELFF.

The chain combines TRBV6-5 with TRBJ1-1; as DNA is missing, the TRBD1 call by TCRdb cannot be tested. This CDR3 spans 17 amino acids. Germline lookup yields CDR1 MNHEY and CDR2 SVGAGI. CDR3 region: CASSYRRYRAGDTEAFF.

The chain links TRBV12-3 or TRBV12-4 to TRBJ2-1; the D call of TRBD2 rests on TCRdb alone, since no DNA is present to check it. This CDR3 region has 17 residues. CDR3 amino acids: CASSLSGLAGGPGEQFF.

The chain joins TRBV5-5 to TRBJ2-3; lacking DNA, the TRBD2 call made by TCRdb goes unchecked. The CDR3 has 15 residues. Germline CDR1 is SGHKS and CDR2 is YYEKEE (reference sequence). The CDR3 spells CASGRMGTSGNTQYF.